The clone carrying this T cell receptor (beta chain) showed up many times. One entry per CDR3 protein, called by TCRdb with MiXCR from the 5' RACE reads. The sample lists tens of thousands of distinct CDR3 sequences; roughly 3.1% were seen once. These data originate in a study of neurological immune-mediated disorders. The ends lost 7 bases at V and 4 bases at J; junction bases unmatched: 13. The CDR3 sequence is 15 residues long. Regarding time point: longitudinal time-point 1 (baseline). The rearrangement links TRBV12-3 or TRBV12-4 to TRBJ2-7; 7 bases match TRBD2. The receptor's source is a woman aged 60-70 years with multiple sclerosis. Material for sequencing was PBMCs. CDR3: CASTREAGLNYEQYF. DNA for the CDR3: TGTGCCAGCACCCGAGAAGCGGGGTTGAATTACGAGCAGTACTTC.